This passage covers 23 T cell receptor beta chains from one sample sequenced in a study of T-cell reconstitution after alpha-beta-depleted transplantation in children. Preparation of the TCRbeta library used unique molecular identifiers. TCRdb reprocessed the PCR reads with MiXCR, giving one entry per CDR3 protein. The sample yields a few hundred thousand distinct CDR3 sequences, around 9.9% seen once. The sequencing used PBMCs from the stem cell graft donor, collected from the stem cell graft. These receptors were taken from a human donor who donated a stem cell graft to a child with acute myeloid leukemia.

This clonotype appeared a few times. The V and J genes are TRBV20-1 and TRBJ1-1, with D perhaps TRBD1 (5 bases). There are 14 residues in the CDR3. Germline V lookup: CDR1 DFQATT, CDR2 SNEGSKA (reference sequence). V was clipped by 2 bases and J by 0 bases, with 10 bases between them. Here the CDR3 reads CSARRGNVNTEAFF. The CDR3 DNA sequence: TGCAGTGCTAGACGGGGGAATGTGAACACTGAAGCTTTCTTT.

The gene calls are TRBV30 and TRBJ1-2; the D is unclear. V dropped 0 bases and J dropped 0 bases, with 2 bases sitting between them. CDR3 size: 12 residues. Germline assignment: CDR1 GTSNPN and CDR2 SVGIG (reference sequence). CDR3 nucleotides: TGTGCCTGGAGTGTTACTAACTATGGCTACACCTTC. Its translation is CAWSVTNYGYTF.

This clonotype was seen ten or more times. The V and J genes are TRBV5-1 and TRBJ1-2; the D gene is possibly TRBD1 (5 bases). V lost 0 bases to trimming and J lost 6 bases, with 18 bases between them. Per the germline V gene, CDR1 is SGHRS and CDR2 is YFSETQ. There are 16 residues in the CDR3. For the CDR3, the DNA is TGCGCCAGCAGCTTGGAAGGGCGGACCCAGGGAGATGGCTACACCTTC. Translation: CASSLEGRTQGDGYTF.

This clonotype was detected ten times or more. The V and J genes are TRBV12-3 or TRBV12-4 and TRBJ2-5; D remains unclear. The CDR3 spans 13 residues. The germline V and J ends were trimmed by 6 bases and 0 bases, with 8 bases remaining between them. In DNA, the CDR3 is TGTGCCAGCAGCTTGAGGTACCAAGAGACCCAGTACTTC. Protein product: CASSLRYQETQYF.

This clonotype has ten or more counts. The chain uses TRBV4-3 and TRBJ2-1; D is uncertain. This CDR3 spans 16 amino acids. V was pared by 4 bases and J by 0 bases, with 13 bases between. From germline, CDR1 is LGHNA and CDR2 YSLEER. CDR3 nucleotides: TGCGCCAGCAGCCCGACTCCCATAAACTCCTACAATGAGCAGTTCTTC. It encodes CASSPTPINSYNEQFF.

The chain links TRBV5-1 to TRBJ2-3; 7 nucleotides line up with TRBD2. Trimming cost V 0 bases and J 5 bases; bases outside gene matches: 12. The CDR3 runs to 17 residues. The germline V gene has CDR1 SGHRS and CDR2 YFSETQ. The CDR3 reads CASSLESAGAYGDTQYF. The CDR3 DNA sequence: TGCGCCAGCAGCTTGGAAAGTGCGGGAGCGTACGGAGATACGCAGTATTTT.

This clonotype was detected a few times. In nucleotides, the CDR3 is TGTGCCAGCAGCTTAGGGACAGGGGAGGCAGATACGCAGTATTTT. This sequence encodes CASSLGTGEADTQYF. The chain couples TRBV7-2 to TRBJ2-3, with 9 bases matching TRBD1. Germline CDR1 reads SGHTA; CDR2 reads FQGNSA. The CDR3 extends over 15 amino acids. The J segment lost 4 bases and the V segment lost 1 base, leaving 3 bases of the junction unmatched.

V and J are TRBV12-3 or TRBV12-4 and TRBJ2-7; 7 bases are a match to TRBD2. Trimming removed 7 bases from V and 7 bases from J; junction bases left unmatched: 22. CDR3 length: 17 residues. The CDR3 is CASTSSGQVGGPGEQYF. The CDR3 coding sequence is TGTGCCAGCACCTCTAGTGGGCAGGTGGGAGGGCCGGGGGAGCAGTACTTC.

J is TRBJ2-5 and V is TRBV2; 7 positions match TRBD2. CDR1 is SNHLY and CDR2 is FYNNEI in the germline V gene. J was trimmed by 2 bases and V by 7 bases; bases with no gene match: 7. The CDR3 is 14 amino acids. The CDR3 reads CASMDKRGQETQYF. The CDR3 DNA follows: TGTGCCAGCATGGACAAGCGGGGTCAAGAGACCCAGTACTTC.

The rearrangement uses TRBV9 and TRBJ1-2; 9 nucleotides match TRBD1. V lost 0 bases, J lost 2 bases, and 2 bases stayed unmatched. The germline gives CDR1 SGDLS, CDR2 YYNGEE. CDR3 length: 15 residues. The CDR3 region has the DNA TGTGCCAGCAGCGTAGGGACAGGGGAAAACTATGGCTACACCTTC. It translates to CASSVGTGENYGYTF. Together with reference TRBV9 and TRBJ1-2, the CDR3 gives the full variable domain: DSGVTQTPKHLITATGQRVTLRCSPRSGDLSVYWYQQSLDQGLQFLIQYYNGEERAKGNILERFSAQQFPDLHSELNLSSLELGDSALYFCASSVGTGENYGYTFGSGTRLTVV.

This clonotype was observed a handful of times. The V and J genes are TRBV5-1 and TRBJ2-3; TRBD2 matches 12 bases. In germline, CDR1 is SGHRS, CDR2 YFSETQ. The CDR3 loop spans 16 amino acids. V shed 4 bases and J 0 bases; nucleotides not matched to a gene: 3. The DNA for the CDR3 is TGCGCCAGCAGCGCCGGGACTAGCGGGAGCACAGATACGCAGTATTTT. Encoded protein: CASSAGTSGSTDTQYF.

This clonotype was seen more than once but under ten times. This chain uses TRBV7-8 with TRBJ2-1; possibly TRBD2 for D (6 bases). Between the trimmed V and J ends, which lost 2 bases and 4 bases, there was a span of 12 bases. The CDR3 length is 15 residues. Germline CDR1 SGHVS, CDR2 FQNEAQ. CDR3 region: CASSLYLAPYNEQFF. Here the CDR3 DNA reads TGTGCCAGCAGCTTATATCTAGCGCCTTACAATGAGCAGTTCTTC. Looking up the rest from reference TRBV7-8 and TRBJ2-1 gives the full variable domain: GAGVSQSPRYKVAKRGQDVALRCDPISGHVSLFWYQQALGQGPEFLTYFQNEAQLDKSGLPSDRFFAERPEGSVSTLKIQRTQQEDSAVYLCASSLYLAPYNEQFFGPGTRLTVL.

The chain recombines TRBV12-3 or TRBV12-4 with TRBJ1-1; D gene uncertain. The CDR3 contains 13 residues. V was trimmed by 3 bases and J by 1 base, leaving 6 bases between them. This CDR3 is CASSFRANTEAFF. The DNA of the CDR3 is TGTGCCAGCAGTTTTAGGGCGAACACTGAAGCTTTCTTT.

The chain uses TRBV7-2 and TRBJ2-5; a possible D gene is TRBD2 (5 bases). CDR1 and CDR2 (germline): SGHTA, FQGNSA. The CDR3 loop spans 11 amino acids. V was clipped by 8 bases and J by 5 bases, with 9 bases between them. The CDR3 DNA reads as TGTGCCAGCCAGCGGTCGGAGACCCAGTACTTC. Amino acid sequence: CASQRSETQYF.

The chain employs TRBV9 and TRBJ2-7; 8 positions agree with TRBD2. With V trimmed by 4 bases and J by 7 bases, 7 bases remained unmatched. In germline, CDR1 is SGDLS, CDR2 YYNGEE. There are 13 residues in the CDR3. The CDR3 DNA reads TGTGCCAGCAGCCCAGCGGGGGTGGGGGAGCAGTACGTC. It translates to CASSPAGVGEQYV.

This chain links TRBV9 with TRBJ2-1; 8 nucleotides line up with TRBD1. Germline lookup yields CDR1 SGDLS and CDR2 YYNGEE. The J segment lost 8 bases and the V segment lost 7 bases, leaving 17 bases of the junction unmatched. This CDR3 has 16 amino acids. The CDR3 sequence: CASRFSPGTGIDEQFF. The CDR3, as DNA: TGTGCCAGCCGCTTTTCCCCCGGGACAGGCATCGATGAGCAGTTCTTC. Full variable domain (remainder filled in from reference TRBV9 and TRBJ2-1): DSGVTQTPKHLITATGQRVTLRCSPRSGDLSVYWYQQSLDQGLQFLIQYYNGEERAKGNILERFSAQQFPDLHSELNLSSLELGDSALYFCASRFSPGTGIDEQFFGPGTRLTVL.

This clonotype was recorded a few times. V usage is TRBV11-2 and J usage is TRBJ2-1; 7 positions match TRBD2. V was clipped by 6 bases and J by 9 bases; unmatched bases: 5. The CDR3 length is 12 residues. Per the germline V gene, CDR1 is SGHAT and CDR2 is FQNNGV. CDR3 in amino acids: CASSPGTTEQFF. The CDR3 bases are TGTGCCAGCAGTCCCGGGACTACTGAGCAGTTCTTC.

The chain links TRBV29-1 to TRBJ2-6; D is undetermined. The CDR3 is 14 residues long. Trimming took 2 bases from V and 2 from J, leaving 7 bases between them. Germline lookup yields CDR1 SQVTM and CDR2 ANQGSEA. CDR3: CSVENSPGANVLTF. The CDR3 bases are TGCAGCGTTGAAAATAGTCCTGGGGCCAACGTCCTGACTTTC.

The V call is TRBV5-1, the J call TRBJ2-5, with a tentative D call TRBD2 (6 bases). Trimming stripped 1 base from V and 5 bases from J, with 18 bases between. Germline V CDR1 and CDR2: SGHRS, YFSETQ. The CDR3 sequence is 16 residues long. CDR3: CASSLLGERVGETQYF. The CDR3 region has the DNA TGCGCCAGCAGCTTGCTGGGGGAGCGGGTAGGGGAGACCCAGTACTTC.

This clonotype was counted between two and nine times. The V gene is TRBV12-3 or TRBV12-4, the J gene TRBJ2-1; possibly TRBD2 for D (6 bases). The CDR3 has 13 amino acids. Trimming removed 5 bases from V and 11 bases from J, with 16 bases in between. CDR3 sequence reads: CASSPRDSVKQFF. CDR3 sequence (DNA): TGTGCCAGCAGTCCTAGGGACTCTGTTAAGCAGTTCTTC.

This clonotype was seen more than once but under ten times. This chain uses TRBV10-3 with TRBJ1-6, with a weak D call TRBD1 (6 bases). There are 15 residues in the CDR3. Trimming stripped 6 bases from V and 4 bases from J, with 13 bases between. Germline CDR1 is ENHRY and CDR2 is SYGVKD. CDR3 DNA sequence: TGTGCCATCAGCCCAGGGGCGCAGTATAATTCACCCCTCCACTTT. It translates to CAISPGAQYNSPLHF.

This clonotype was picked up many times. This chain connects TRBV6-5 to TRBJ1-4; possibly TRBD1 for D (6 bases). Between the trimmed V and J ends, which lost 0 bases and 8 bases, there was a span of 13 bases. The CDR3 runs to 15 residues. Germline assignment: CDR1 MNHEY and CDR2 SVGAGI. CDR3 bases: TGTGCCAGCAGTTACTCTTCGGGGGCGCGAGAAAAACTGTTTTTT. Translated, it gives CASSYSSGAREKLFF.

The chain recombines TRBV4-2 with TRBJ1-1, with unresolved D. The CDR3 totals 15 residues. Trimming cost V 1 base and J 1 base, with 10 bases left between them. Germline CDR1 LGHNA, CDR2 YNFKEQ. The DNA for the CDR3 is TGTGCCAGCAGCCAAGGAGAGGTAACGAACACTGAAGCTTTCTTT. It encodes CASSQGEVTNTEAFF.